Listed below are T cell receptor beta chains from one sample, sequenced in a study of CD8+CD57+ T cells in acquired aplastic anemia. Via MiXCR, TCRdb re-called the reads, giving one row per CDR3 protein. The sample lists tens of thousands of distinct CDR3 sequences, 63% occurring once. The material sequenced was sorted CD4+, CD8+, or CD8+CD57+ T cells (not recorded which) from PBMCs. These receptors were taken from a human donor with aplastic anemia. CDR3s include the opening cysteine and the closing phenylalanine or tryptophan. The order of the fields is D gene, V gene, clone size, J gene, CDR3 DNA, CDR3 protein. D genes are given only for firm matches. The size field is filled for only some rows; it gives once, few, many or a size class.

>NA|TRBV24-1|NA|TRBJ1-1
TGTGCCACCAGTGACTCGGACAGCGCTGAAGCTTTCTTT
CATSDSDSAEAFF
>NA|TRBV15|NA|TRBJ2-7
TGTGCCACCAGCAGCTTCGCCGGCGAGCAGTACTTC
CATSSFAGEQYF
>TRBD1|TRBV7-2|once|TRBJ2-7
TGTGCCAGCAGCGCCCAGACAGGGTACGAGCAGTACTTC
CASSAQTGYEQYF
>NA|TRBV7-9|many|TRBJ2-7
TGTGCCAGCAGCTTAGAGGGTAGGGCTACCCCCTACGAGCAGTACTTC
CASSLEGRATPYEQYF
>NA|TRBV2|NA|TRBJ2-7
TGTGCCACCTCAAGGCAGGACAGTGGTGTCGAGCAGTACTTC
CATSRQDSGVEQYF
>TRBD1|TRBV5-4|NA|TRBJ1-3
TGTGCCAGCAGTCCTGACCCGACAGGGGGCTGGAACACCATATATTTT
CASSPDPTGGWNTIYF
>TRBD1|TRBV10-3|NA|TRBJ2-1
TGTGCCATCAGTGAAGACAGGGAAAGGCGCAATTTC
CAISEDRERRNF
>NA|TRBV7-7|NA|TRBJ1-1
TGTGCCAGCAGCTTAAAGCAAGGCACTGAAGCTTTCTTT
CASSLKQGTEAFF
>NA|TRBV11-2|many|TRBJ1-2
TGTGCCAGCAGCTTAGAGAGGCAGGGGAGGGAATCCTACTATGGCTACACCTTC
CASSLERQGRESYYGYTF
>NA|TRBV19|few|TRBJ1-5
TGTGCCAGTAGTAAGACAGGAGAATATTTCCAGCCCCAGCATTTT
CASSKTGEYFQPQHF
>NA|TRBV6-4|many|TRBJ2-2
TGTGCCAGCAGTACAGGAAACACCGGGGAGCTGTTTTTT
CASSTGNTGELFF
>NA|TRBV11-1|NA|TRBJ2-2
TGTGCCAGCAGCTTAGGGTGGGCAGGGTCGAACACCGGGGAGCTGTTTTTT
CASSLGWAGSNTGELFF
>NA|TRBV5-1|many|TRBJ2-7
TGCGCCAGCAGCTTGGGTACAGGGATGGGCGAGCAGTACTTC
CASSLGTGMGEQYF
>NA|TRBV19|few|TRBJ1-1
TGTGCCAGTAGTACGAGGGACACTGAAGCTTTCTTT
CASSTRDTEAFF
>TRBD2|TRBV10-2|many|TRBJ2-1
TGCGCCAGCAGTGCCCTAGCGGGGGGGATTGAGCAGTTCTTC
CASSALAGGIEQFF
>NA|TRBV5-1|many|TRBJ2-1
TGCGCCAGCAGCTTGGAACGGATCTCCTACAATGAGCAGTTCTTC
CASSLERISYNEQFF
>NA|TRBV10-3|NA|TRBJ2-5
TGTGCCATCAGTGAGTCGGTGGCAGGGAAGACCCAGTACTTC
CAISESVAGKTQYF
>NA|TRBV7-9|NA|TRBJ2-7
TGTGCCAGCAGCCGCCTCTCCTACGAGCAGTACTTC
CASSRLSYEQYF
>NA|TRBV7-9|many|TRBJ2-7
TGTGCCAGCAGCTTAGTAGGCCGGAGGACCCCCTACGAGCAGTACTTC
CASSLVGRRTPYEQYF
>TRBD2|TRBV7-2|once|TRBJ2-7
TGTTCCAGCAGCTTAAAACTAGCGGGGGCAGAGCAGTGCTTC
CSSSLKLAGAEQCF
>NA|TRBV19|NA|TRBJ2-3
TGTGCCAGTAGTACTCAACAGACCGATACGCAGTATTTT
CASSTQQTDTQYF
>NA|TRBV19|NA|TRBJ2-7
TGTGCCAGTAGTACGAACCCGGACATCACCGAATACGAGCAGTACTTC
CASSTNPDITEYEQYF
>NA|TRBV15|once|TRBJ2-1
TGTGCCACCAGCAGAGATCTGAGTCGGGAGCGAGTCTTC
CATSRDLSRERVF
>TRBD1|TRBV5-6|many|TRBJ2-5
TGTGCCAGCGCAGGGGGCAGCCAAGAGACCCAGTACTTC
CASAGGSQETQYF
>NA|TRBV2|NA|TRBJ1-2
TGTGCCAGCAGTGCGGGACACCTCTATGGCTACACCTTC
CASSAGHLYGYTF
>NA|TRBV4-3|NA|TRBJ1-2
TGCGCCAGCAGTCCCTCTGCAGAGAACTATGGCTACACCTTC
CASSPSAENYGYTF
>NA|TRBV7-9|NA|TRBJ2-5
TGTGCCAGCATGCAAGAGACCCAGTACTTC
CASMQETQYF
>TRBD1|TRBV7-8|NA|TRBJ1-3
TGTGCCAGTGCCGGGACAGGGAGGGACACCATATATTTT
CASAGTGRDTIYF
>NA|TRBV24-1|NA|TRBJ1-2
TGTGCCACCAGTGATTTTTGGGGCTACACCTTC
CATSDFWGYTF
>NA|TRBV10-1|few|TRBJ2-7
TGCGCCAGCAGTGAGGGTCCCGCCTACGAGCAGTACTTC
CASSEGPAYEQYF
>NA|TRBV9|NA|TRBJ2-2
TGTGCCAGCAGCGGGGAAGGCCGCAGGGACGGGGAGCTGTTTTTT
CASSGEGRRDGELFF
>TRBD1|TRBV7-3|few|TRBJ2-7
TGTGCCAGCAGCCGCCCCCCGGGACAGTTCGACGAGCAGTACTTC
CASSRPPGQFDEQYF
>NA|TRBV9|NA|TRBJ1-1
TGTGCCAGCAGCCCCCGAGGACTGAGAGGCGCTGAAGCTTTCTTT
CASSPRGLRGAEAFF
>NA|TRBV20-1|NA|TRBJ1-5
TGCAGTGCTAGACCCCAGCATTTT
CSARPQHF
>TRBD2|TRBV20-1|NA|TRBJ2-1
TGCAGTGCTAGAGGGTTACGGGAGGGTGGGAATGAGCAGTTCTTC
CSARGLREGGNEQFF
>NA|TRBV15|few|TRBJ2-7
TGTGCCACCAGCAGAGTAGGGTCCTACGAGCAGTACTTC
CATSRVGSYEQYF
>TRBD1|TRBV6-2/TRBV6-3|many|TRBJ1-6
TGTGCCAACAGGGACAGGGAGAGCTCACCCCTCCACTTT
CANRDRESSPLHF
>NA|TRBV25-1|NA|TRBJ2-3
TGTGTCAGCAGTGAATCGCAGGGTTGGGCAAGCACAGATACGCAGTATTTT
CVSSESQGWASTDTQYF
>NA|TRBV12-3/TRBV12-4|NA|TRBJ1-5
TGTGCCAGCAGCCTAAGTGGGTGGAATCAGCCCCAGCATTTT
CASSLSGWNQPQHF
>NA|TRBV12-3/TRBV12-4|NA|TRBJ1-2
TGTGCCAGCACCGTCGTGGCTGGCTACACCTTC
CASTVVAGYTF
>NA|TRBV2|NA|TRBJ2-1
TGTGCCAGCAGTGAAGGGCTAGCTCCCTACAATGAGCAGTTCTTC
CASSEGLAPYNEQFF
>NA|TRBV7-9|once|TRBJ2-7
TGTGCCAGCAGCCAATCCGAACCTCATTACGAGCAGTACTTC
CASSQSEPHYEQYF
>TRBD2|TRBV20-1|NA|TRBJ2-7
TGCAGTGCTCTAGCGGGAGAGGCCTCCGAGCAGTACTTC
CSALAGEASEQYF
>NA|TRBV7-8|few|TRBJ1-2
TGTGCCAGCATCTTGGAGAGGGACGGGCTCGTATATGGCTACACCTTC
CASILERDGLVYGYTF
>NA|TRBV11-2|NA|TRBJ2-1
TGTGCCAGCAGCTTAGAGTCAGGGAGAGACAATGAGCAGTTCTTC
CASSLESGRDNEQFF
>TRBD1|TRBV11-1|few|TRBJ1-5
TGTGCCAGCAGCTTAACAGGACAGGGCAATCAGCCCCAGCATTTT
CASSLTGQGNQPQHF
>TRBD1|TRBV5-1|NA|TRBJ2-1
TGCGCCAGCAGCTGGACGGGACAGCTCTACAATGAGCAGTTCTTC
CASSWTGQLYNEQFF
>TRBD1|TRBV2|NA|TRBJ1-2
TGTGCCAGCAGTGTATGGGGACAGGGGACGAAAAATGGCTACACCTTC
CASSVWGQGTKNGYTF
>TRBD2|TRBV29-1|once|TRBJ2-7
TGCAGCGTTGCAGGCGGGAGGTCCGCCTACGAGCAGTACTTC
CSVAGGRSAYEQYF